The 9 T cell receptor beta chains below were found in one sample sequenced in a study of Ad26.COV2.S vaccination and SARS-CoV-2 variants. As for treatment: about 20 received Ad26.COV2.S at low or high dose, single or two shots; several received placebo; per-sample allocation not given. Each sample was drawn 63 days after the first injection (of vaccine or placebo). Clones were sequenced by immunoSEQ multiplex PCR, and TCRdb holds only the in-frame ones, with some missing. Of hundreds of thousands of clones listed, roughly 90% were seen once; the top ten hold about 1.5%. The sequencing used peripheral blood, collected in a trial of Ad26.COV2.S vaccine versus placebo. All receptors derive from a person aged 18-60 years who received the Ad26.COV2.S COVID-19 vaccine or a placebo.

The chain employs TRBV2 and TRBJ1-2; no reliable D call. The V end was cut by 3 bases, the J end by 11 bases, with 16 bases between. The CDR3 is 13 residues long. Germline V gene lookup returns CDR1 SNHLY and CDR2 FYNNEI. In nucleotides, the CDR3 is TGTGCCAGCAGTGACGGAGGCAGGATGGGGTACACCTTC. Protein product: CASSDGGRMGYTF.

The chain employs TRBV14 and TRBJ1-5; TRBD1 might be the D (5 bases). The CDR3 totals 15 residues. Trimming removed 6 bases at V and 2 bases at J, with 14 bases between. Germline assignment: CDR1 SGHDN and CDR2 FVKESK. DNA for the CDR3: TGTGCCAGCAGGATGATGCGAGGGGGCAATCAGCCCCAGCATTTT. It encodes CASRMMRGGNQPQHF.

The J gene is TRBJ2-5, the V gene TRBV5-8; 10 bases align to TRBD1. The CDR3 runs to 15 residues. Germline trimming cut 1 base from V and 5 bases from J; bases unmatched to any gene: 5. Germline assignment: CDR1 SGHTS and CDR2 YDEGEE. In nucleotides, the CDR3 is TGTGCCAGCAGCTTGTCGACAGGGGGCTGGGAGACCCAGTACTTC. This translates into CASSLSTGGWETQYF.

The rearrangement uses TRBV4-3 and TRBJ2-5, with 7 bases that match TRBD2. The V segment lost 1 base and the J segment 1 base; nucleotides outside the gene matches: 6. Germline lookup yields CDR1 LGHNA and CDR2 YSLEER. The CDR3 has 16 amino acids. CDR3 in amino acids: CASSQALLAPQETQYF. As DNA, the CDR3 is TGCGCCAGCAGCCAAGCACTACTAGCGCCCCAAGAGACCCAGTACTTC.

This clone appeared once. The chain is built from TRBV6-6 and TRBJ1-5; 12 bases line up with TRBD1. With 5 bases clipped from V and 6 bases from J, the junction kept 5 bases outside the gene matches. CDR3 length: 15 amino acids. Germline V gene lookup returns CDR1 MNHNY and CDR2 SVGAGI (reference sequence). CDR3 sequence: CASSLGTGGGQPQHF. The CDR3 DNA reads TGTGCCAGCAGTCTAGGGACAGGGGGCGGTCAGCCCCAGCATTTT.

This CDR3 is CASSRFRATSSYNEQFF. The CDR3 DNA is TGTGCCAGCAGCCGGTTTAGGGCTACGAGCTCCTACAATGAGCAGTTCTTC. V usage is TRBV5-6 and J usage is TRBJ2-1; the D is unclear. V shed 4 bases and J shed 0 bases, with 17 bases lying between them. The CDR3 loop spans 17 amino acids. The germline CDR1 and CDR2 sequences are SGHDT and YYEEEE.

The chain couples TRBV7-6 to TRBJ2-2, with 8 bases that match TRBD2. The junction had 9 bases not matched to a gene; V was cut back by 5 bases and J by 4 bases. Germline CDR1 reads SGHVS; CDR2 reads FNYEAQ. The CDR3 consists of 16 residues. CDR3 sequence reads: CASSLRALAGTGELFF. CDR3 in DNA: TGTGCCAGCAGCCTACGGGCTCTAGCGGGCACCGGGGAGCTGTTTTTT.

This rearrangement joins TRBV15 to TRBJ2-7; 7 bases map to TRBD2. This CDR3 contains 14 residues. The germline gives CDR1 LNHNV, CDR2 YYDKDF (reference sequence). After removal of 5 bases from V and 3 bases from J, the junction contained 7 bases not matched to a gene. The CDR3 DNA is TGTGCCACCAGCCACGGCGGACTAGTCTACGAGCAGTACTTC. Translating it yields CATSHGGLVYEQYF.

This sequence joins TRBV30 and TRBJ1-5; D may be TRBD1 (5 bases). The CDR3 is 16 residues long. Trimming cost V 1 base and J 0 bases, with 13 bases left between them. In germline, CDR1 is GTSNPN, CDR2 SVGIG (reference sequence). CDR3 nucleotide sequence: TGTGCCTGGAGTGCGGGGGTCGACCATAGCAATCAGCCCCAGCATTTT. Encoded protein: CAWSAGVDHSNQPQHF.